This TCR beta chain derives from a study of T cell responses to AZD1222 COVID-19 vaccine. The ends lost 4 bases at V and 6 bases at J; junction bases unmatched: 8. The CDR3 extends over 15 amino acids. From germline, CDR1 is SGHDN and CDR2 FVKESK. TCRdb keeps only in-frame clones here, not all; method: immunoSEQ multiplex PCR. The sample shows 45,000 to 70,000 clones, roughly 86% of them seen only once. Material: peripheral blood, obtained on day 0 of AZD1222 vaccination. This clonotype was sampled from an adult in good health. The chain is built from TRBV14 and TRBJ2-1; 8 nucleotides line up with TRBD2. This CDR3 is CASSLVGGRLNEQFF. The CDR3 DNA reads as TGTGCCAGCAGCCTAGTGGGCGGGAGGCTCAATGAGCAGTTCTTC.